These 28 T cell receptor beta chains were sequenced from one sample in a study of T cells in Graves' hyperthyroidism and ophthalmopathy. Amplified TCR beta CDR3 regions derived from RNA transcripts. The TCR CDR3 first-round RT-PCR relied on the HTBI primer set. TCRdb re-derived calls from the multiplex PCR reads in MiXCR, one entry per CDR3 protein. The table records fewer than 650,000 distinct CDR3 sequences, about 14% of them present only once. Material for sequencing was blood. These receptors came from a woman between 40 and 50 years old with Graves' ophthalmopathy.

This clonotype was recorded at least ten times. The chain has TRBV4-1 and TRBJ2-5, with D perhaps matching TRBD2 (5 bases). Trimming left V 4 bases short and J 5 bases short, with 17 bases between. The CDR3 is 15 amino acids. The germline gives CDR1 MGHRA, CDR2 YSYEKL. CDR3 residues: CASSPEVGLVETQYF. The CDR3 DNA reads TGCGCCAGCAGCCCGGAGGTGGGGTTGGTGGAGACCCAGTACTTC.

This clonotype was observed at least ten times. This sequence joins TRBV6-1 and TRBJ2-6; D is unresolved. In germline, CDR1 is MNHNS, CDR2 SASEGT. The CDR3 is made up of 15 amino acids. V was shortened by 6 bases and J by 0 bases, with 9 bases between the two germline ends. The CDR3 loop reads CASSHNPSGANVLTF. CDR3 in DNA: TGTGCCAGCAGCCACAACCCCTCTGGGGCCAACGTCCTGACTTTC.

In its sample, this clonotype was seen many times. V usage is TRBV12-3 or TRBV12-4 and J usage is TRBJ1-2; D uncertain. The CDR3 is 14 amino acids. V was cut by 6 bases and J by 1 base, with 12 bases left in between. As DNA, the CDR3 is TGTGCCAGCAGCGGCTCATCAAATAACTATGGCTACACCTTC. It specifies CASSGSSNNYGYTF.

In its sample, this clonotype was seen many times. The J gene is TRBJ2-4, the V gene TRBV6-2 or TRBV6-3; 7 bases are a match to TRBD2. The CDR3 sequence is 15 residues long. V trimming: 4 bases; J trimming: 0 bases; junction bases outside the gene matches: 3. Germline loops: CDR1 MNHEY, CDR2 SVGEGT. CDR3 coding DNA: TGTGCCAGCAGTTGGGAGGGGACAGCCAAAAACATTCAGTACTTC. Its protein is CASSWEGTAKNIQYF.

This chain links TRBV6-1 with TRBJ1-6; the match to TRBD1 covers 9 bases. V lost 6 bases to trimming and J lost 5 bases; unmatched junction nucleotides: 11. Germline lookup yields CDR1 MNHNS and CDR2 SASEGT. CDR3 length: 17 amino acids. CDR3 sequence reads: CASRRSPGQGDNSPLHF. The CDR3 coding sequence is TGTGCCAGCAGACGCAGTCCGGGACAGGGTGATAATTCACCCCTCCACTTT.

The sample holds many counts of this clonotype. This rearrangement joins TRBV6-1 to TRBJ2-6, with D possibly being TRBD1 (6 bases). This CDR3 spans 15 amino acids. Germline assignment: CDR1 MNHNS and CDR2 SASEGT. V lost 8 bases and J lost 1, with 12 bases in between. CDR3 residues: CASHPQGSGANVLTF. The CDR3 bases are TGTGCCAGCCACCCCCAGGGGTCTGGGGCCAACGTCCTGACTTTC.

This clonotype was seen at least ten times. The chain carries TRBV27 and TRBJ2-7, with D possibly matching TRBD1 (6 bases). Germline lookup yields CDR1 MNHEY and CDR2 SMNVEV (reference sequence). V was shortened by 3 bases and J by 3 bases, with 12 bases between the two germline ends. This CDR3 is 14 amino acids long. As DNA, the CDR3 is TGTGCCAGCAGTTTCGCCAGGGGTTTCTACGAGCAGTACTTC. Translation gives CASSFARGFYEQYF.

This clonotype has at least ten counts. The CDR3: CASSEVGQGIAKNIQYF. In DNA form, the CDR3 reads TGTGCCAGCAGTGAAGTGGGACAGGGAATAGCCAAAAACATTCAGTACTTC. The gene calls are TRBV6-1 and TRBJ2-4; 9 bases are a match to TRBD1. Per germline, CDR1 MNHNS and CDR2 SASEGT. After removal of 1 base from V and 0 bases from J, the junction contained 4 bases not matched to a gene. The CDR3 has 17 amino acids.

This clonotype appeared a few times. V gene TRBV19 combines with J gene TRBJ1-5; a possible D gene is TRBD1 (6 bases). V was pared by 10 bases and J by 4 bases, with 20 bases between. Germline loops: CDR1 LNHDA, CDR2 SQIVND (reference sequence). The CDR3 extends over 15 amino acids. The CDR3 sequence: CANNTRGGPNQPQHF. The CDR3 DNA sequence: TGTGCCAATAACACAAGGGGGGGTCCTAATCAGCCCCAGCATTTT.

This clonotype has only a few counts. The chain employs TRBV28 and TRBJ1-2; 7 bases line up with TRBD1. Germline V lookup: CDR1 MDHEN, CDR2 SYDVKM. With 4 bases clipped from V and 3 bases from J, the junction kept 11 bases outside the gene matches. This CDR3 has 16 amino acids. The CDR3 region has the DNA TGTGCCAGCAGTTCGCCCACGACAGGGATAGACTATGGCTACACCTTC. Its protein product is CASSSPTTGIDYGYTF.

There are a few counts of this clonotype. The chain uses TRBV30 and TRBJ1-6; perhaps TRBD1 as D (5 bases). CDR1 and CDR2 (germline): GTSNPN, SVGIG (reference sequence). V was pared by 0 bases and J by 6 bases, with 12 bases between. The CDR3 sequence is 15 residues long. This CDR3 is CAWSVRPGGNSPLHF. The CDR3 coding sequence is TGTGCCTGGAGTGTACGTCCCGGGGGTAATTCACCCCTCCACTTT.

The sample holds many counts of this clonotype. The chain joins TRBV29-1 to TRBJ2-7; TRBD1 matches at 8 bases. The CDR3 runs 15 residues. Germline assignment: CDR1 SQVTM and CDR2 ANQGSEA. The V segment lost 4 bases and the J segment 4 bases; nucleotides outside the gene matches: 12. The CDR3 loop is CSVVLDRGTFYEQYF. CDR3 coding DNA: TGCAGCGTTGTCCTCGACAGGGGAACTTTTTACGAGCAGTACTTC.

This clonotype was recorded many times. The V and J genes are TRBV7-2 and TRBJ2-7, with a tentative D call TRBD1 (7 bases). Germline CDR1 SGHTA, CDR2 FQGNSA. The CDR3 has 15 residues. V shed 5 bases and J shed 2 bases, with 16 bases lying between them. CDR3 sequence reads: CASSPGVGTAYEQYF. CDR3 nucleotide sequence: TGTGCCAGCAGCCCGGGGGTAGGGACAGCCTACGAGCAGTACTTC.

Ten or more counts support this clonotype. V and J are TRBV6-5 and TRBJ1-1, with D uncertain. Trimming cost V 0 bases and J 5 bases, with 7 bases left between them. The CDR3 totals 13 residues. Germline V CDR1 and CDR2: MNHEY, SVGAGI. The CDR3 sequence is CASSYSRRTEAFF. CDR3 nucleotides: TGTGCCAGCAGTTACTCGCGGCGGACTGAAGCTTTCTTT.

This clonotype was counted at least ten times. This chain joins TRBV6-5 and TRBJ2-7; 9 bases fit TRBD1. Germline trimming cut 3 bases from V and 3 bases from J; bases unmatched to any gene: 9. The CDR3 runs to 16 residues. Germline CDR1 is MNHEY and CDR2 is SVGAGI. CDR3 DNA: TGTGCCAGCAGTTATTCGGGGACAGGGCTTTTCTACGAGCAGTACTTC. Translated, it gives CASSYSGTGLFYEQYF.

V usage is TRBV3-1 and J usage is TRBJ2-5; TRBD2 matches 7 bases. Germline V gene data show CDR1 as LGHDT and CDR2 as YNNKEL (reference sequence). The V gene end was trimmed by 4 bases and the J gene end by 5 bases; junction bases not matched to a gene: 7. The CDR3 loop spans 14 amino acids. CDR3 sequence: CASSREGLWETQYF. DNA of the CDR3: TGTGCCAGCAGCCGGGAGGGGTTGTGGGAGACCCAGTACTTC.

The J gene is TRBJ1-1, the V gene TRBV20-1, with 7 bases fitting TRBD1. Trimming took 5 bases from V and 7 from J; bases not matched to a gene: 16. The CDR3 loop spans 15 amino acids. Germline-derived CDR1 and CDR2 are DFQATT and SNEGSKA (reference sequence). Here the CDR3 reads CSALGPGTATFEAFF. Here the CDR3 DNA reads TGCAGTGCTCTTGGCCCGGGGACAGCCACCTTTGAAGCTTTCTTT.

In its sample, this clonotype was seen a few times. With a much larger clone just one base away, this may be a read error. V is TRBV6-5 and J is TRBJ2-4; possible D gene TRBD1, 5 bases. The germline CDR1 and CDR2 sequences are MNHEY and SVGAGI. Trimming cost V 9 bases and J 5 bases, with 14 bases left between them. This CDR3 comprises 13 residues. This CDR3 is CASCSRAENIQYF. The CDR3 DNA follows: TGTGCCAGTTGTAGCAGGGCTGAAAACATTCAGTACTTC.

In its sample, this clonotype was seen many times. The chain is built from TRBV11-3 and TRBJ2-5, with D unclear. Germline V CDR1 and CDR2: SGHNT, YENEEA. CDR3 length: 14 amino acids. With 5 bases removed from V and 5 bases from J, the gap between germline ends came to 15 bases. The CDR3 DNA sequence: TGTGCCAGCAGCCTCTGGCCGGGTCGGGAGACCCAGTACTTC. Its protein product is CASSLWPGRETQYF.

This clonotype appeared many times. CDR3 region: CASSLAEVSETQYF. The CDR3, as DNA: TGTGCCAGCAGCTTAGCTGAGGTGTCGGAGACCCAGTACTTC. The gene calls are TRBV7-8 and TRBJ2-5; D is unclear. The CDR3 is 14 amino acids. Between the trimmed V and J ends, which lost 0 bases and 5 bases, there was a span of 10 bases. Germline V gene data show CDR1 as SGHVS and CDR2 as FQNEAQ.

The chain carries TRBV5-1 and TRBJ1-6, with D possibly TRBD1 on 5 matching bases. CDR1 is SGHRS and CDR2 is YFSETQ in the germline V gene. The ends were cut back, 0 bases at V and 7 bases at J, with 14 bases in the middle. The CDR3 covers 16 residues. The CDR3 DNA is TGCGCCAGCAGCTTGGAACCGGGACGCTTGAATTCACCCCTCCACTTT. This encodes CASSLEPGRLNSPLHF.

This clonotype was seen at least ten times. This chain connects TRBV9 to TRBJ2-7; 7 bases are a match to TRBD2. With V trimmed by 2 bases and J by 4 bases, 12 bases remained unmatched. The germline gives CDR1 SGDLS, CDR2 YYNGEE. This CDR3 comprises 16 residues. CDR3 bases: TGTGCCAGCAGCGTGGGGGGGTCGGTAGCGGATTACGAGCAGTACTTC. This codes for CASSVGGSVADYEQYF.

The J gene is TRBJ1-5, the V gene TRBV6-1, with 8 bases identical to TRBD1. The CDR3 runs 17 residues. Germline assignment: CDR1 MNHNS and CDR2 SASEGT. Unmatched junction bases numbered 16, after V lost 8 bases and J lost 4 bases. CDR3 protein: CASRVSPGTGKNQPQHF. Written as DNA, the CDR3 is TGTGCCAGCCGTGTTAGTCCCGGGACAGGAAAAAATCAGCCCCAGCATTTT.

This clonotype occurred many times. This sequence joins TRBV19 and TRBJ1-5, with 8 bases fitting TRBD1. The CDR3 runs to 14 residues. The germline gives CDR1 LNHDA, CDR2 SQIVND (reference sequence). Trimming removed 5 bases from V and 5 bases from J; junction bases left unmatched: 5. The CDR3 reads CASSWQGADQPQHF. The CDR3 bases are TGTGCCAGTAGTTGGCAGGGGGCTGATCAGCCCCAGCATTTT.

This clonotype was seen many times. The rearrangement links TRBV30 to TRBJ2-4, with D tentatively TRBD2 (5 bases). Looked up from germline, CDR1 is GTSNPN and CDR2 is SVGIG (reference sequence). This CDR3 spans 16 amino acids. Trimming left V 0 bases short and J 8 bases short, with 20 bases between. DNA of the CDR3: TGTGCCTGGAGTGTACCTCGGCCCATAACGGGGTACATTCAGTACTTC. Translated, it gives CAWSVPRPITGYIQYF.

The V and J genes are TRBV15 and TRBJ1-1, with D perhaps matching TRBD1 (5 bases). The V end was cut by 1 base, the J end by 0 bases, with 15 bases between. Germline CDR1 LNHNV, CDR2 YYDKDF (reference sequence). The CDR3 length is 17 residues. CDR3 residues: CATSRGWGGWMNTEAFF. Here the CDR3 DNA reads TGTGCCACCAGCAGAGGGTGGGGGGGATGGATGAACACTGAAGCTTTCTTT.

The sample holds a few counts of this clonotype. This rearrangement joins TRBV5-1 to TRBJ2-2; D perhaps matches TRBD2 (5 bases). CDR1 is SGHRS and CDR2 is YFSETQ in the germline V gene. CDR3 length: 14 residues. The V and J ends lost 4 bases and 6 bases respectively, with 13 bases between them. As DNA, the CDR3 is TGCGCCAGCAGCACGGACTCGTGGTCCGGGGAGCTGTTTTTT. Its protein product is CASSTDSWSGELFF.

This clonotype was counted between two and nine times. The chain is built from TRBV9 and TRBJ2-5, with TRBD2 matching 8 bases. CDR1 and CDR2 (germline): SGDLS, YYNGEE. The ends lost 3 bases at V and 2 bases at J; junction bases unmatched: 6. This CDR3 is 15 amino acids long. The CDR3 coding sequence is TGTGCCAGCAGCGGAGGCAGCGGGGGACAAGAGACCCAGTACTTC. Amino acids: CASSGGSGGQETQYF.